This TCR beta chain was identified during a study of shared clonotypes between healthy human individuals. Background on the study: There were three CD4 naive, three CD4 memory, two CD8 naive and one CD8 memory plates per donor.

TCRdb keeps only in-frame clones here, not all; method: immunoSEQ multiplex PCR. This sample yields millions of clones, of which 85% to 95% are seen a single time; about 1.5% belongs to the top ten. Naivety among CD8 cells was defined by CD45RO negativity and positive CCR7 selection, thereby excluding terminally differentiated effector memory CD45RA+ cells. Trimming took 5 bases from V and 6 from J, leaving 8 bases between them. The CDR3 is made up of 11 amino acids. Germline V gives CDR1 LNHDA, CDR2 SQIVND (reference sequence). The chain recombines TRBV19 with TRBJ2-7; tentative D call: TRBD2 (5 bases). The material sequenced was naive CD8+ T cells from PBMCs. The receptor comes from a man aged 18 to 29 in good health. Some clones in this sample may be carry-over from other donors' samples. CDR3 DNA: TGTGCCAGTAGTCTCGGGGTCGAGCAGTACTTC. Translation: CASSLGVEQYF.